The rows below give T cell receptor beta chains drawn from one sample of a study of a mutant IDH1 vaccine in newly diagnosed glioma. The method was immunoSEQ multiplex PCR; TCRdb's version includes in-frame clones alone and lacks a portion of them. The top ten clones hold about 7.5% of a sample with 60,000 to 75,000 clones, more than 65% of them seen once. The sample was PBMCs, taken from a glioma patient treated with radiotherapy, temozolomide or both. These TCRs come from a man aged 50-59 years with glioma. The CDR3 runs from the conserved cysteine through the conserved F or W. D genes are given only for firm matches. A clone size is listed for some rows: how often the clone was seen (once, few, many), or a class if it is expanded.

abundance | j_gene | v_gene | d_gene | CDR3nt | CDR3aa
- | TRBJ2-1 | TRBV5-5 | - | TGTGCCAGCAGCTTTTTAATGGGCTCCTACAATGAGCAGTTCTTC | CASSFLMGSYNEQFF
- | TRBJ2-7 | TRBV9 | TRBD2 | TGTGCCAGCAGCGTAGGCGGGACTAGATCTGGCGAGCAGTACTTC | CASSVGGTRSGEQYF
- | TRBJ2-3 | TRBV30 | TRBD1 | TGTGCCTGGGGGAAAGGGACAGGGAGCACAGATACGCAGTATTTT | CAWGKGTGSTDTQYF
- | TRBJ2-2 | TRBV9 | TRBD1 | TGTGCCAGCAGCGTTACAGGGGCAGCCGGGGAGCTGTTTTTT | CASSVTGAAGELFF
- | TRBJ1-3 | TRBV7-8 | - | TGTGCCAGCAGCTTAGCCGGGACCAGCTCTGGAAACACCATATATTTT | CASSLAGTSSGNTIYF
- | TRBJ2-7 | TRBV7-2 | - | TGTGCCAGCAGACAAGCGTACGGGAACGACGAGCAGTACTTC | CASRQAYGNDEQYF
- | TRBJ2-7 | TRBV6-6 | - | TGTGCCACAAAGGGGTTAGCCTCCGGGGGCGAGCAGTACTTC | CATKGLASGGEQYF
- | TRBJ2-1 | TRBV6-5 | - | TGTGCCAGCAGTTACTCGGCAGTCAGCTCCTACAATGAGCAGTTCTTC | CASSYSAVSSYNEQFF
- | TRBJ1-5 | TRBV7-2 | - | TGTGCCAGCAGCTTAGTAGGCAGGTGGGGCGGTCAGCCCCAGCATTTT | CASSLVGRWGGQPQHF
- | TRBJ1-2 | TRBV27 | - | TGTGCCAGCAGGCCAGAGGGTACTAACTATGGCTACACCTTC | CASRPEGTNYGYTF
- | TRBJ1-6 | TRBV30 | - | TGTGCCTGGAGACAGGTTGATTCACCCCTCCACTTT | CAWRQVDSPLHF
few | TRBJ2-1 | TRBV10-1 | TRBD1 | TGCGCCAGCAGTGAGGGGTCGAACAGGGGGCCCCACAGCTCCTACAATGAGCAGTTCTTC | CASSEGSNRGPHSSYNEQFF
- | TRBJ2-7 | TRBV11-3 | - | TGTGCCAGCAGCTTGGGTAGATATACAGAGCAGTACTTC | CASSLGRYTEQYF
- | TRBJ2-3 | TRBV5-1 | TRBD1 | TGCGCCAGCAGCAGAGGCCAGGGGGCGAATACAGATACGCAGTATTTT | CASSRGQGANTDTQYF
- | TRBJ1-5 | TRBV2 | - | TGTGCCAGCAGTGGGGGGTCAGGGGCATATCAGCCCCAGCATTTT | CASSGGSGAYQPQHF
- | TRBJ1-2 | TRBV19 | - | TGTGCCAGTACCTTGGGAAGGACGGGAACGAGGGGCTACACCTTC | CASTLGRTGTRGYTF
- | TRBJ1-2 | TRBV4-1 | TRBD1 | TGCGCCAGCAGCCGCGATGGACAGGGGCCTAACTATGGCTACACCTTC | CASSRDGQGPNYGYTF
- | TRBJ2-5 | TRBV15 | - | TGTGCCACCAGCAGAGAGAAGACCCAGTACTTC | CATSREKTQYF
- | TRBJ1-2 | TRBV2 | - | TGTGCCAGCAGTGAACGACAGCTTAACTATGGCTACACCTTC | CASSERQLNYGYTF
many | TRBJ2-3 | TRBV7-2 | TRBD2 | TGTGCCAGCAGCCGGGGGGGCCAAGGCACAGATACGCAGTATTTT | CASSRGGQGTDTQYF
- | TRBJ1-2 | TRBV7-2 | TRBD1 | TGTGCCAGCAGCCCGGGACAGGGACTTGGCTACACCTTC | CASSPGQGLGYTF
- | TRBJ2-2 | TRBV9 | - | TGTGCCAGCAACACGGGCACTTTAAACACCGGGGAGCTGTTTTTT | CASNTGTLNTGELFF
- | TRBJ2-7 | TRBV18 | TRBD1 | TGTGCCAGCTCACCGGGGACAGGGAACACCTACGAGCAGTACTTC | CASSPGTGNTYEQYF
few | TRBJ1-1 | TRBV7-9 | - | TGTGCCAGCAGTTCCACTGAGGGGGGGGAAGCTTTCTTT | CASSSTEGGEAFF
- | TRBJ2-1 | TRBV29-1 | - | TGCAGCGTTGACCACGCCACCAGGGTGAGGGAGCAGTTCTTC | CSVDHATRVREQFF